A selection of T cell receptor beta chains follows, all from one sample in a study of T-cell reconstitution after alpha-beta-depleted transplantation in children. A single record per CDR3 protein comes from TCRdb applying MiXCR to the PCR reads. The sample consists of under 300,000 distinct CDR3 sequences, around a tenth of them appearing once. Material: peripheral blood, obtained 180 days after TCRalphabeta/CD19-depleted stem cell transplant. These receptors were collected from a male patient under 10 years old who had a stem cell transplant for chronic granulomatous disease, so the T cells may come from the graft donor. Both conserved end residues are part of each CDR3. A D gene is named only where the DNA matches it firmly. Clone size is shown for a subset of rows, as once, few, many or a class of expanded clone.

abundance,d_gene,j_gene,v_gene,CDR3aa,CDR3nt
many,.,TRBJ2-7,TRBV27,CASSLQGPYEQYF,TGTGCCAGCAGCCTTCAGGGACCCTACGAGCAGTACTTC
.,TRBD1,TRBJ1-2,TRBV19,CASSSMGQGNYGYTF,TGTGCCAGTAGTTCCATGGGACAGGGAAACTATGGCTACACCTTC
many,.,TRBJ2-1,TRBV6-2/TRBV6-3,CASSPQGTDNEQFF,TGTGCCAGCAGCCCCCAGGGAACCGACAATGAGCAGTTCTTC
many,.,TRBJ1-2,TRBV5-1,CASSAEGWGADYGYTF,TGCGCCAGCAGCGCTGAAGGGTGGGGCGCTGACTATGGCTACACCTTC
few,.,TRBJ2-7,TRBV27,CASSLSKTNQGAYEQYF,TGTGCCAGCAGTTTATCGAAGACCAACCAGGGAGCCTACGAGCAGTACTTC
many,.,TRBJ2-5,TRBV28,CASSSGGGGQETQYF,TGTGCCAGCAGTTCCGGGGGCGGGGGTCAAGAGACCCAGTACTTC
many,TRBD1,TRBJ1-4,TRBV12-3/TRBV12-4,CASSLGQVNEKLFF,TGTGCCAGCAGCCTAGGACAGGTTAATGAAAAACTGTTTTTT
.,.,TRBJ2-3,TRBV7-9,CASSPPKGSTQYF,TGTGCCAGCAGCCCACCCAAGGGATCGACGCAGTATTTT
many,.,TRBJ2-1,TRBV7-2,CASSSGTHNEQFF,TGTGCCAGCAGCTCCGGGACCCACAATGAGCAGTTCTTC
many,.,TRBJ2-1,TRBV5-1,CASSVSGNNEQFF,TGCGCCAGCAGCGTTAGCGGTAACAATGAGCAGTTCTTC
.,.,TRBJ2-1,TRBV6-2/TRBV6-3,CASSYSGEPYNEQFF,TGTGCCAGCAGTTACTCGGGGGAACCCTACAATGAGCAGTTCTTC
many,.,TRBJ1-4,TRBV7-2,CASSSPNGKLFF,TGTGCCAGCAGCTCGCCCAACGGAAAACTGTTTTTT
many,TRBD1,TRBJ2-3,TRBV12-3/TRBV12-4,CASSLLQGASDTQYF,TGTGCCAGCAGTTTATTACAGGGGGCATCAGATACGCAGTATTTT